These 2 T cell receptor beta chains originate from one sample sequenced in a study of blood T cells in healthy people across ages. Sample-barcoded 5' priming and a J-beta primer mix drove a second PCR of roughly 6 to 12 cycles. Each CDR3 protein is one row after TCRdb ran MiXCR on the 5' RACE reads. The sample consists of about a million distinct CDR3 sequences, roughly 47% of them appearing once. Sequencing used blood. These receptors originate from a woman in her fifties or sixties in good health.

CDR3 bases: TGTGCCTGGAATGGCGGGAGCTACGAGCAGTACTTC. Translating gives CAWNGGSYEQYF. This chain connects TRBV30 to TRBJ2-7; 7 positions agree with TRBD2. The V segment lost 4 bases and the J segment 3 bases; nucleotides outside the gene matches: 3. The CDR3 runs 12 residues. Per the germline V gene, CDR1 is GTSNPN and CDR2 is SVGIG (reference sequence).

Only a few counts were recorded for this clonotype. The chain recombines TRBV29-1 with TRBJ2-3; 9 bases align to TRBD2. The CDR3 is made up of 13 amino acids. The J segment lost 4 bases and the V segment lost 8 bases, leaving 7 bases of the junction unmatched. The germline gives CDR1 SQVTM, CDR2 ANQGSEA. CDR3 loop: CSYHEREADTQYF. In DNA form, the CDR3 reads TGCAGCTATCACGAGCGGGAGGCAGATACGCAGTATTTT.